The entry that follows covers one T cell receptor (beta chain) sequence. Its target is unknown. In germline, CDR1 is MNHEY, CDR2 SMNVEV (reference sequence). The CDR3 loop spans 15 amino acids. Trimming removed 5 bases from V and 4 bases from J; junction bases left unmatched: 3. The sample comes from a study of T cell responses to AZD1222 COVID-19 vaccine. Some second doses came at about 4 weeks and others at about 12 weeks; these were pooled. The assay was immunoSEQ multiplex PCR, and TCRdb's table has in-frame clones only and misses some. Here the sample spans approximately 72,000 clones, 80% to 90% being singletons. Broader study findings: Spike-specific TCRs gained breadth and depth after people received two AZD1222 doses. Nearly half of spike-specific TCRs reportedly target unmutated variant regions. Among the donors, most were white British and more were female, and clonal diversity was possibly underestimated.

This sequence joins TRBV27 and TRBJ2-2; the match to TRBD2 covers 11 bases. Source: peripheral blood, taken 28 days after the second AZD1222 dose. This receptor was obtained from an adult who received the AZD1222 COVID-19 vaccine. For the CDR3, the DNA is TGTGCCAGCAGTCTCCTAGCGGGAGGCACCGGGGAGCTGTTTTTT. Amino acid sequence: CASSLLAGGTGELFF.